These 31 T cell receptor beta chains came from one sample sequenced in a study of Ad26.COV2.S vaccination and SARS-CoV-2 variants. Treatment in this sample: roughly 20 received Ad26.COV2.S at low or high dose, single or two shots; 5 received placebo; per-sample allocation not given. Sampling was done on day 63 after the first vaccine or placebo injection. Clones were sequenced by immunoSEQ multiplex PCR, and TCRdb holds only the in-frame ones, with some missing. The sample shows just over 350,000 clones, around 84% of them seen only once. The sample in question was peripheral blood, obtained in a trial of Ad26.COV2.S vaccine versus placebo. Every receptor here comes from a person between 18 and 60 years old who received the Ad26.COV2.S COVID-19 vaccine or a placebo.

This sequence joins TRBV7-7 and TRBJ1-4, with D maybe TRBD1 (5 bases). The V end lost 5 bases, the J end lost 4 bases, and 14 bases lay between the germline ends. CDR3 length: 15 amino acids. Germline V gives CDR1 SSHAT, CDR2 FNYEAQ (reference sequence). CDR3 nucleotides: TGTGCCAGCAGCCCAGGGAGGGCCTTTAATGAAAAACTGTTTTTT. Its protein product is CASSPGRAFNEKLFF.

This chain joins TRBV28 and TRBJ1-2, with 9 bases fitting TRBD1. The CDR3 consists of 19 residues. V shed 3 bases and J 0 bases; nucleotides not matched to a gene: 14. Germline assignment: CDR1 MDHEN and CDR2 SYDVKM. The CDR3 region has the DNA TGTGCCAGCAGTTTTTTCGCCCCCCTGAGACAGGGGGCTAACTATGGCTACACCTTC. Encoded protein: CASSFFAPLRQGANYGYTF.

The chain carries TRBV9 and TRBJ1-2; TRBD1 is a possible D gene (6 bases). Germline V CDR1 and CDR2: SGDLS, YYNGEE. The CDR3 length is 11 residues. V was pared by 5 bases and J by 5 bases, with 7 bases between. CDR3 loop: CASRQGYGYTF. CDR3 DNA sequence: TGTGCCAGCAGACAGGGATATGGCTACACCTTC.

J is TRBJ2-7 and V is TRBV11-2; D remains unclear. Trimming stripped 1 base from V and 1 base from J, with 14 bases between. The CDR3 is made up of 16 amino acids. Germline V gives CDR1 SGHAT, CDR2 FQNNGV. The DNA for the CDR3 is TGTGCCAGCAGCTTAGGACCCCTTTGGGAATCCTACGAGCAGTACTTC. Its translation: CASSLGPLWESYEQYF.

V is TRBV7-9 and J is TRBJ2-7; D is undetermined. The V and J ends lost 4 bases and 3 bases respectively, with 10 bases between them. The CDR3 has 13 residues. Looked up from germline, CDR1 is SEHNR and CDR2 is FQNEAQ (reference sequence). The CDR3 DNA is TGTGCCAGCAGCTGGTCAGAATTCTACGAGCAGTACTTC. Translation gives CASSWSEFYEQYF.

This chain joins TRBV11-2 and TRBJ2-1; a weak D match, TRBD1 (6 bases). Germline CDR1 is SGHAT and CDR2 is FQNNGV. This CDR3 region has 15 residues. The ends were cut back, 5 bases at V and 9 bases at J, with 20 bases in the middle. This CDR3 reads CASSQGYRVVGEQFF. CDR3 bases: TGTGCCAGCAGCCAGGGGTACAGGGTAGTGGGTGAGCAGTTCTTC.

The chain has TRBV2 and TRBJ1-2; 11 bases align to TRBD1. CDR3 length equals 15 residues. CDR1 is SNHLY and CDR2 is FYNNEI in the germline V gene. With V trimmed by 4 bases and J by 2 bases, 3 bases remained unmatched. CDR3 DNA sequence: TGTGCCAGCAGTGGGGACAGGGGGACGAACTATGGCTACACCTTC. Its protein product is CASSGDRGTNYGYTF.

This clone was seen only once. Given a much more abundant clone one base away, this may be a read error. The V gene is TRBV12-3 or TRBV12-4, the J gene TRBJ2-7; perhaps TRBD2 as D (6 bases). Trimming took 5 bases from V and 0 from J, leaving 8 bases between them. The CDR3 sequence is 13 residues long. The CDR3 protein is CASSQGLSYEQYF. Here the CDR3 DNA reads TGTGCCAGCAGTCAGGGACTCTCCTACGAGCAGTACTTC.

V is TRBV3-1 (or the pseudogene TRBV3-2) and J is TRBJ1-1; no clear D. Trimming shortened V by 4 bases and J by 1 base, and 10 bases separated the two germline ends. Germline CDR1 LGHDT, CDR2 YNNKEL (reference sequence). There are 14 residues in the CDR3. CDR3 in amino acids: CASSPSRQNTEAFF. The CDR3 DNA is TGTGCCAGCAGCCCGAGTAGGCAGAACACTGAAGCTTTCTTT.

The rearrangement links TRBV27 to TRBJ2-7, with no clear D. The CDR3 is 15 residues long. Germline V gene lookup returns CDR1 MNHEY and CDR2 SMNVEV (reference sequence). Trimming removed 5 bases at V and 6 bases at J, with 20 bases between. The chain's CDR3 is CASSPTTLSTCEQYF. The CDR3 DNA sequence: TGTGCCAGCAGTCCAACGACACTATCAACCTGCGAGCAGTACTTC.

The chain carries TRBV25-1 and TRBJ1-3; 8 bases align to TRBD1. J gave up 2 bases and V 6 bases, and 9 bases lay outside the gene matches. The CDR3 loop spans 16 amino acids. Germline V gene data show CDR1 as MGHDK and CDR2 as SYGVNS. The CDR3 spells CASRDSQTGAGNTIYF. CDR3 nucleotides: TGTGCCAGCAGGGATTCTCAGACAGGGGCTGGAAACACCATATATTTT.

V is TRBV5-6 and J is TRBJ1-5; no reliable D call. V was pared by 3 bases and J by 2 bases, with 12 bases between. Germline assignment: CDR1 SGHDT and CDR2 YYEEEE. The CDR3 runs 15 residues. CDR3 in amino acids: CASSSVGQGNQPQHF. The CDR3 DNA reads TGTGCCAGCAGCTCTGTAGGGCAGGGCAATCAGCCCCAGCATTTT.

V usage is TRBV9 and J usage is TRBJ1-3; 8 bases agree with TRBD1. The V segment lost 4 bases and the J segment 2 bases; nucleotides outside the gene matches: 14. This CDR3 contains 18 residues. Looked up from germline, CDR1 is SGDLS and CDR2 is YYNGEE. The CDR3 spells CASSLRAGQGIAGNTIYF. CDR3 sequence (DNA): TGTGCCAGCAGCCTCCGAGCCGGACAGGGAATTGCTGGAAACACCATATATTTT.

This rearrangement joins TRBV18 to TRBJ1-3; D possibly corresponds to TRBD1 (6 bases). Germline lookup yields CDR1 KGHSH and CDR2 LQKENI. The V gene lost 2 bases and the J gene lost 7 bases, with 18 bases spanning the gap. This CDR3 spans 16 amino acids. CDR3 protein: CASSPINTERGNTIYF. The CDR3 DNA reads as TGTGCCAGCTCACCAATTAACACCGAGAGGGGGAACACCATATATTTT.

Concerning this clone: Different DNA sequences within this sample yield the same CDR3. J is TRBJ2-3 and V is TRBV9; D perhaps matches TRBD2 (7 bases). CDR1 and CDR2 from the germline V gene are SGDLS and YYNGEE. The germline V and J ends were trimmed by 0 bases and 3 bases, with 11 bases remaining between them. This CDR3 spans 15 amino acids. As DNA, the CDR3 is TGTGCCAGCAGCGTAGACGGGGGGCGGACAGATACGCAGTATTTT. Translated, it gives CASSVDGGRTDTQYF. Using reference TRBV9 and TRBJ2-3 for the parts outside the CDR3, the full variable domain is DSGVTQTPKHLITATGQRVTLRCSPRSGDLSVYWYQQSLDQGLQFLIQYYNGEERAKGNILERFSAQQFPDLHSELNLSSLELGDSALYFCASSVDGGRTDTQYFGPGTRLTVL.

The chain links TRBV5-8 to TRBJ2-3; D remains ambiguous. The germline V and J ends were trimmed by 0 bases and 6 bases, with 11 bases remaining between them. Germline-derived CDR1 and CDR2 are SGHTS and YDEGEE. The length of the CDR3 is 14 residues. CDR3 coding DNA: TGTGCCAGCAGCTTGGAACCCTCGGCGGATACGCAGTATTTT. Its protein is CASSLEPSADTQYF.

The chain couples TRBV10-3 to TRBJ2-7, with a weak D call TRBD1 (5 bases). CDR3 length: 12 amino acids. CDR1 ENHRY and CDR2 SYGVKD come from the germline V gene. The V end was cut by 7 bases, the J end by 6 bases, with 13 bases between. CDR3 protein: CAINQGSGEQYF. The CDR3, as DNA: TGTGCCATCAACCAGGGATCTGGCGAGCAGTACTTC.

V usage is TRBV18 and J usage is TRBJ2-7, with TRBD2 as a possible D gene (5 bases). From germline, CDR1 is KGHSH and CDR2 LQKENI. The CDR3 runs 16 residues. Trimming stripped 0 bases from V and 7 bases from J, with 19 bases between. In nucleotides, the CDR3 is TGTGCCAGCTCACCACCGGCATGGGAGAGATCGGAGGAGCAGTACTTC. It yields the protein CASSPPAWERSEEQYF.

Written as DNA, the CDR3 is TGTGCCAGCAGTTTATCCCGCAGTCCGATCTATGGCTACACCTTC. Protein product: CASSLSRSPIYGYTF. The chain is built from TRBV27 and TRBJ1-2; D call uncertain. The CDR3 has 15 residues. V was shortened by 0 bases and J by 4 bases, with 12 bases between the two germline ends. Germline V gives CDR1 MNHEY, CDR2 SMNVEV (reference sequence).

The chain couples TRBV20-1 to TRBJ2-7, with a possible D match to TRBD1 (6 bases). This CDR3 is 11 amino acids long. From germline, CDR1 is DFQATT and CDR2 SNEGSKA (reference sequence). Trimming took off 8 bases at V and 2 bases at J, with 10 bases between the two ends. CDR3 loop: CSFAGAYEQYF. The CDR3 coding sequence is TGCAGTTTCGCAGGGGCCTACGAGCAGTACTTC.

The chain combines TRBV5-4 with TRBJ1-1, with 9 positions matching TRBD1. In germline, CDR1 is SGHNT, CDR2 YYREEE (reference sequence). The V gene end was trimmed by 3 bases and the J gene end by 5 bases; junction bases not matched to a gene: 2. The CDR3 runs to 13 residues. The CDR3 here is CASSWGQGTEAFF. CDR3 DNA sequence: TGTGCCAGCAGCTGGGGACAGGGAACTGAAGCTTTCTTT. Supplemented by reference TRBV5-4 and TRBJ1-1, the full variable domain reads ETGVTQSPTHLIKTRGQQVTLRCSSQSGHNTVSWYQQALGQGPQFIFQYYREEENGRGNFPPRFSGLQFPNYSSELNVNALELDDSALYLCASSWGQGTEAFFGQGTRLTVV.

The chain combines TRBV3-1 (or the pseudogene TRBV3-2) with TRBJ1-1; 8 bases line up with TRBD1. This CDR3 comprises 15 residues. Germline CDR1 reads LGHDT; CDR2 reads YNNKEL (reference sequence). J lost 0 bases, V lost 4 bases, and 4 bases had no gene match. The CDR3 spells CASSPMTGVNTEAFF. The CDR3 DNA sequence: TGTGCCAGCAGCCCCATGACAGGGGTGAACACTGAAGCTTTCTTT.

In this sample, this clone turned up once. The rearrangement links TRBV12-2 to TRBJ2-4; TRBD2, the table's D call, lacks a check against the DNA. TRBV12-2 is a known pseudogene. The CDR3 length is 16 residues. The chain's CDR3 is CASRLERVGEKNIQYF. The CDR3 bases are TGTGCAAGTCGCTTAGAGAGGGTGGGCGAGAAAAACATTCAGTACTTC.

The chain employs TRBV9 and TRBJ2-7; no clear D gene. The CDR3 has 13 residues. The V end lost 0 bases, the J end lost 7 bases, and 11 bases lay between the germline ends. Per germline, CDR1 SGDLS and CDR2 YYNGEE. CDR3 protein: CASSVGLAWEQYF. The CDR3 DNA sequence: TGTGCCAGCAGCGTAGGGCTTGCCTGGGAGCAGTACTTC.

The J gene is TRBJ2-2, the V gene TRBV7-9; unclear D gene. Germline V gene sequence: CDR1 SEHNR, CDR2 FQNEAQ (reference sequence). V dropped 1 base and J dropped 0 bases, with 6 bases sitting between them. CDR3 length equals 15 residues. The CDR3 reads CASSLDHPNTGELFF. For the CDR3, the DNA is TGTGCCAGCAGCTTAGACCACCCGAACACCGGGGAGCTGTTTTTT.

This chain joins TRBV2 and TRBJ2-2; maybe TRBD1 (5 bases). Trimming shortened V by 7 bases and J by 1 base, and 10 bases separated the two germline ends. The CDR3 sequence is 14 residues long. Germline V gene sequence: CDR1 SNHLY, CDR2 FYNNEI. This CDR3 reads CASISQENTGELFF. CDR3 coding DNA: TGTGCCAGCATTTCACAGGAGAACACCGGGGAGCTGTTTTTT.

The CDR3 DNA is TGTGCCAGCAGCTCCGGACAGGGTGGCACAGATACGCAGTATTTT. Its protein product is CASSSGQGGTDTQYF. The chain combines TRBV7-2 with TRBJ2-3, with 8 bases fitting TRBD1. V lost 4 bases and J lost 1; bases outside the gene matches: 4. The CDR3 has 15 residues. Germline values: CDR1 SGHTA, CDR2 FQGNSA.

The genes are TRBV10-3 and TRBJ1-1; 9 bases map to TRBD1. Germline V gene sequence: CDR1 ENHRY, CDR2 SYGVKD. V shed 11 bases and J 1 base; nucleotides not matched to a gene: 8. CDR3 length equals 14 residues. The CDR3 region is CAVAGTGKNTEAFF. The CDR3 coding sequence is TGTGCCGTCGCCGGGACAGGGAAGAACACTGAAGCTTTCTTT.

The chain uses TRBV2 and TRBJ2-2; 7 bases are a match to TRBD1. Germline assignment: CDR1 SNHLY and CDR2 FYNNEI. The length of the CDR3 is 15 residues. The trim removed 8 bases at V and 4 bases at J, leaving 10 bases unmatched. The CDR3 region is CASGELTGTTGELFF. The CDR3 coding sequence is TGTGCCAGCGGGGAATTGACAGGGACCACCGGGGAGCTGTTTTTT.

CDR3 DNA: TGTGCCAGTAGTATAGACTCCGGGACAGTTATTTATGGCTACACCTTC. Encoded protein: CASSIDSGTVIYGYTF. This rearrangement joins TRBV19 to TRBJ1-2, with 7 bases that match TRBD1. The CDR3 length is 16 residues. CDR1 is LNHDA, CDR2 SQIVND, per germline (reference sequence). Trimming cost V 0 bases and J 5 bases; bases outside gene matches: 9.

The V gene is TRBV6-2 or TRBV6-3, the J gene TRBJ2-3; D not certain. V was pared by 1 base and J by 2 bases, with 10 bases between. CDR1 is MNHEY, CDR2 SVGEGT, per germline. CDR3 length: 15 residues. The CDR3 DNA sequence: TGTGCCAGCAGTTACTGGGGTCCGAACACAGATACGCAGTATTTT. This codes for CASSYWGPNTDTQYF.